This paragraph covers one T cell receptor beta chain sequence. Only a few counts were recorded for this clone. Its binding antigen is unknown. Per-base qualities were not stored, and no clone one base away is much larger. In the same sample, other DNA sequences code for this CDR3. Each donor gave one peripheral blood draw, approximately 100 mL on average, collected into heparinised tubes. A BD FACSAria II and a panel including CD45RO, CCR7, CD25, CD127, CD95 and CD27 were used to sort naive, central memory, regulatory and stem cell-like memory CD4+ T cells. Every sorted population had a purity above 95%. PBMCs were isolated immediately by Lymphoprep density gradient centrifugation and stained directly without culture. So that batch effects would be minimized, each experiment stained and sorted samples in pairs, pairing one healthy donor with one patient. The entire isolated RNA was reverse transcribed using the High Capacity cDNA Reverse Transcription Kit, and thus expressed TCRB transcripts were sequenced. Naive, central memory and regulatory T cell samples underwent deep immunoSEQ sequencing, averaging around 4 million total reads per sample. After sorted cells were lysed in RLT buffer, RNA was extracted with DNase-treated RNeasy Micro or Mini kits, with the choice depending on cell number. Each cell subset was processed separately to prevent cross-contamination, with patient and healthy donor samples processed together. TCRB sequences were amplified from cDNA with the immunoSEQ multiplex PCR, producing 87-bp fragments spanning the CDR3 region. Sequencing of the amplicons was done on the Illumina HiSeq platform. Per the original workflow: PCR bias was corrected computationally using synthetic template baselines, and reads within Hamming distance 2 were collapsed, with unmergeable singletons discarded. Reads were aligned against IMGT so that V, D and J genes, CDR3 length and insertions or deletions at six rearrangement sites could be assigned. Clonotype counts were normalized to sorted cell number within each subset before computing true diversity and Gini coefficients with the tcR R package. The overlap coefficient, calculated on TCRB nucleotide sequences, was used to measure repertoire sharing. Out-of-frame TCRB sequences from naive cells were analyzed to stand in for the pre-selection repertoire. The source is immuneACCESS, and TCRdb retained only in-frame sequences with V and J called. Part of the clones is not carried over; for the studies checked, unresolved V genes explain less than half of this, and the remainder is unexplained. V and J calls and clone size are those listed in that table; D and trimming were worked out from the DNA. The sample records about 660,000 clones, over 12% of which are singletons. 0.035% to 0.045% of the sample is taken by the ten largest.

These data are taken from a study of beta chain features in type 1 diabetes (dated by TCRdb to between 2017 and 2018). Broadly, across the study: No differences in mean age, gender distribution, total cell number or subset yield were found between patients and healthy donors. Regulatory and stem cell-like memory subsets were obtained from only 8 patients and about 8 healthy donors, while naive and central memory subsets were obtained from all 30 or so donors. The study compared TCRB repertoires of sorted circulating CD4+ T cell subsets between recently diagnosed type 1 diabetes patients and matched healthy donors. Across all samples, around 99 million sorted cells were examined, and cell number per subset correlated strongly with RNA yield.

Here is what the overall study found, with its caveats: Type 1 diabetes patients showed a moderate but significant shortening of TCRB CDR3 length in all four CD4+ subsets. Because small numbers of individuals were included in the HLA sub-analyses, any influence of HLA type on TCRB rearrangement was left unresolved. Fewer insertions and more nucleotide deletions at VDJ recombination sites were observed in patients with type 1 diabetes, implying thymic rearrangement abnormalities. Shorter templates might be favored by PCR, yet because patient and control samples were amplified and corrected together, any such skew would affect both groups equally. Sequencing cDNA rather than genomic DNA could over-represent highly expressing activated cells, although activation and CD3 levels did not differ between groups. The naive, central memory and regulatory TCRB repertoires appeared to resemble one another more closely among patients than among healthy donors.

Measured from the cysteine to the phenylalanine, the CDR3 is 12 residues long. Only the CDR3 portion is preserved as DNA: 36 bases, with reading frame beginning at the first base. V and J lose 4 bases and 0 bases, and a span of 6 bases separates them. Looking up the germline V gene (reference sequence) yields CDR1 GTSNPN and CDR2 SVGIG. The rearrangement joined TRBV30 to TRBJ1-2; no D gene can be assigned with confidence. The sequence was collected from a man aged 18 to 30 with type 1 diabetes. Sequenced input: naive CD4+ T cells from blood. The sample's cell subset or site label, decoded: true naive CD4+ T cells. CDR3 region: CAWTGANYGYTF. The DNA is TGTGCCTGGACTGGAGCTAACTATGGCTACACCTTC.